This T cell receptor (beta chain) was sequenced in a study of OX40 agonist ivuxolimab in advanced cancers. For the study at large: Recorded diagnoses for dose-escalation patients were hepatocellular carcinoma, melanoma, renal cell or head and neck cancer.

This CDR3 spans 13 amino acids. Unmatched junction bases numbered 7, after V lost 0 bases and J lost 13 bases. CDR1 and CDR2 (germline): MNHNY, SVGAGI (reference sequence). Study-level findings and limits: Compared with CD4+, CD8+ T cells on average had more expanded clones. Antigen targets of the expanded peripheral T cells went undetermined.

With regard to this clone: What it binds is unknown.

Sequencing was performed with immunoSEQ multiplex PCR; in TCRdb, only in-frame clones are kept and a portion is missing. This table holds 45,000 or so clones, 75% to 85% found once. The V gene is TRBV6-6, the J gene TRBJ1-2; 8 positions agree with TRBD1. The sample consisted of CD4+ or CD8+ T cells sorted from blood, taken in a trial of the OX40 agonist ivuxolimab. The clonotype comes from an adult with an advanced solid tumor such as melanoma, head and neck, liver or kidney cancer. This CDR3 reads CASSYSPDRAGTF. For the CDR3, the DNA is TGTGCCAGCAGTTACTCACCGGACAGGGCCGGCACCTTC.